The 25 T cell receptor beta chains below all came from one sample that was sequenced in a study of T cells in Graves' hyperthyroidism and ophthalmopathy. The CDR3 regions of TCR beta were amplified from RNA transcripts. RT-PCR in the first round (using the HTBI primer set) targeted the TCR CDR3. One entry per CDR3 protein, called by TCRdb with MiXCR from the multiplex PCR reads. The table includes some 180,000 distinct CDR3 sequences, over 15% detected once. Sequenced material: blood. The receptors stem from a woman between 50 and 59 years old with Graves' hyperthyroidism.

This clonotype was seen ten or more times. This chain joins TRBV12-3 or TRBV12-4 and TRBJ1-4; D possibly corresponds to TRBD1 (5 bases). V lost 3 bases to trimming and J lost 8 bases, with 13 bases between them. The CDR3 length is 14 residues. The CDR3 bases are TGTGCCAGCAGTTTCGAGAGGGGCGGCGAAAAACTGTTTTTT. As protein: CASSFERGGEKLFF.

This clonotype showed up just a few times. The CDR3 bases are TGTGCCAGCAGACGGCTAGCGGGTGCAAACAATGAGCAGTTCTTC. This translates into CASRRLAGANNEQFF. V usage is TRBV6-1 and J usage is TRBJ2-1, with TRBD2 matching 8 bases. V lost 6 bases, J lost 5 bases, and 9 bases stayed unmatched. Germline V lookup: CDR1 MNHNS, CDR2 SASEGT. The CDR3 extends over 15 amino acids.

This clonotype was recorded many times. The CDR3 DNA follows: TGTGCCAGCTCACCATTCTCAGGGGATCAGCCCCAGCATTTT. It encodes CASSPFSGDQPQHF. This chain joins TRBV18 and TRBJ1-5; D perhaps matches TRBD1 (6 bases). The length of the CDR3 is 14 residues. Trimming removed 2 bases from V and 5 bases from J, with 10 bases in between. CDR1 is KGHSH, CDR2 LQKENI, per germline.

As concerns this clonotype: An end of the junction does not agree with germline; a read error may underlie this. The chain uses TRBV18 and TRBJ1-3; unclear D gene. The CDR3 has 16 amino acids. CDR1 is KGHSH, CDR2 LQKENI, per germline. The CDR3, as DNA: TGTGCCAGCTCACCGGTGGAGGCCAGTGAGGGAAACACCATGTATTTT. Its translation is CASSPVEASEGNTMYF.

This clonotype was recorded many times. The rearrangement joins TRBV28 to TRBJ1-1, with TRBD1 matching 8 bases. CDR1 is MDHEN and CDR2 is SYDVKM in the germline V gene. Trimming took 6 bases from V and 0 from J; bases not matched to a gene: 3. This CDR3 comprises 14 residues. CDR3 loop: CASRTGDMNTEAFF. CDR3 in DNA: TGTGCCAGCAGGACAGGGGACATGAACACTGAAGCTTTCTTT.

This sequence joins TRBV7-9 and TRBJ2-1; the match to TRBD1 covers 7 bases. CDR1 is SEHNR, CDR2 FQNEAQ, per germline (reference sequence). After removal of 5 bases from V and 0 bases from J, the junction contained 19 bases not matched to a gene. The CDR3 spans 20 residues. CDR3 amino acids: CASSPHRDRDLWSSYNEQFF. The CDR3 region has the DNA TGTGCCAGCAGCCCCCACCGGGACAGAGATCTGTGGAGCTCCTACAATGAGCAGTTCTTC.

This clonotype was counted ten times or more. The V gene is TRBV2, the J gene TRBJ2-7; TRBD1 is a possible D gene (6 bases). The CDR3 totals 13 residues. Trimming stripped 5 bases from V and 2 bases from J, with 10 bases between. From germline, CDR1 is SNHLY and CDR2 FYNNEI. The CDR3 here is CASSPTGTYEQYF. The CDR3 nucleotides read TGTGCCAGCAGTCCAACAGGGACCTACGAGCAGTACTTC. Full variable domain (outside the CDR3, taken from reference TRBV2 and TRBJ2-7): EPEVTQTPSHQVTQMGQEVILRCVPISNHLYFYWYRQILGQKVEFLVSFYNNEISEKSEIFDDQFSVERPDGSNFTLKIRSTKLEDSAMYFCASSPTGTYEQYFGPGTRLTVT.

This clonotype was detected ten times or more. This chain uses TRBV5-1 with TRBJ1-4, with no clear D. The germline CDR1 and CDR2 sequences are SGHRS and YFSETQ. The V gene lost 0 bases and the J gene lost 2 bases, with 14 bases spanning the gap. The CDR3 length is 17 residues. CDR3 nucleotide sequence: TGCGCCAGCAGCTTGGATGGCAGAGTCTGGACTAATGAAAAACTGTTTTTT. Protein sequence: CASSLDGRVWTNEKLFF.

This clonotype was detected ten times or more. This sequence joins TRBV9 and TRBJ1-1, with 8 positions matching TRBD1. The CDR3 loop spans 16 amino acids. The V and J ends lost 0 bases and 4 bases, in that order; junction bases with no gene match: 8. CDR1 is SGDLS, CDR2 YYNGEE, per germline. CDR3 sequence reads: CASSVEGQGWGTEAFF. CDR3 in DNA: TGTGCCAGCAGCGTAGAAGGACAGGGCTGGGGCACTGAAGCTTTCTTT. The complete variable domain, with remaining parts taken from reference TRBV9 and TRBJ1-1, reads DSGVTQTPKHLITATGQRVTLRCSPRSGDLSVYWYQQSLDQGLQFLIQYYNGEERAKGNILERFSAQQFPDLHSELNLSSLELGDSALYFCASSVEGQGWGTEAFFGQGTRLTVV.

This clonotype was found many times. The V gene is TRBV6-1, the J gene TRBJ2-3; TRBD1 aligns across 7 bases. The CDR3 extends over 13 amino acids. CDR1 and CDR2 (germline): MNHNS, SASEGT. V gave up 10 bases and J gave up 0 bases; unmatched junction bases: 4. CDR3 loop: CATATGSTDTQYF. The CDR3 region has the DNA TGTGCCACCGCGACAGGGAGCACAGATACGCAGTATTTT.

This clonotype has at least ten counts. V gene TRBV7-6 combines with J gene TRBJ2-7; TRBD1 aligns across 10 bases. The germline CDR1 and CDR2 sequences are SGHVS and FNYEAQ. J was trimmed by 5 bases and V by 4 bases; bases with no gene match: 8. The CDR3 runs 15 residues. CDR3 nucleotide sequence: TGTGCCAGCAGCTCCATTCCGGGACAGGGGAACGAGCAGTACTTC. This sequence encodes CASSSIPGQGNEQYF.

At least ten counts were recorded for this clonotype. This chain connects TRBV27 to TRBJ1-1, with unresolved D. The CDR3 loop spans 15 amino acids. Trimming shortened V by 2 bases and J by 0 bases, and 10 bases separated the two germline ends. CDR1 is MNHEY, CDR2 SMNVEV, per germline (reference sequence). The CDR3 DNA reads as TGTGCCAGCAGTTTAGGCGGCAGCATGAACACTGAAGCTTTCTTT. Translation gives CASSLGGSMNTEAFF.

This clonotype turned up a few times. The V call is TRBV20-1, the J call TRBJ1-4; D is possibly TRBD1 (5 bases). The CDR3 is 14 amino acids. V was pared by 3 bases and J by 5 bases, with 13 bases between. From germline, CDR1 is DFQATT and CDR2 SNEGSKA (reference sequence). CDR3 sequence (DNA): TGCAGTGCTAGGACCAGGAGGGGAAATGAAAAACTGTTTTTT. It is translated as CSARTRRGNEKLFF.

The chain recombines TRBV27 with TRBJ2-3, with 7 bases aligning to TRBD2. The germline V gene has CDR1 MNHEY and CDR2 SMNVEV (reference sequence). Germline trimming cut 6 bases from V and 2 bases from J; bases unmatched to any gene: 5. CDR3 length: 14 residues. This CDR3 reads CASRGRALTDTQYF. CDR3 coding DNA: TGTGCCAGCAGAGGGAGGGCCCTCACAGATACGCAGTATTTT.

This clonotype was counted between two and nine times. With a much larger clone just one base away, this may be a read error. The V and J genes are TRBV6-1 and TRBJ1-1, with D possibly matching TRBD1 (6 bases). Germline V gene data show CDR1 as MNHNS and CDR2 as SASEGT. This CDR3 comprises 12 residues. The CDR3 bases are TGTGCCACCGGACAGATTGGAGCTGAAGCTTCCTTT. Its protein product is CATGQIGAEASF.

The CDR3 DNA follows: TGTGCCAGCAGCCTTAACCGACAGGCGACAGGGGAGCAGTACTTC. Its protein product is CASSLNRQATGEQYF. The chain links TRBV7-8 to TRBJ2-7, with TRBD1 matching over 7 bases. V was pared by 5 bases and J by 7 bases, with 14 bases of the junction left unmatched. This CDR3 has 15 amino acids. Germline lookup yields CDR1 SGHVS and CDR2 FQNEAQ.

The chain is built from TRBV29-1 and TRBJ1-1; no clear D. Germline assignment: CDR1 SQVTM and CDR2 ANQGSEA. V gave up 6 bases and J gave up 4 bases, with 9 bases separating them. CDR3 size: 11 residues. The CDR3 DNA reads as TGCAGCGTGGCGCACTCCACTGAAGCTTTCTTT. Protein: CSVAHSTEAFF.

This clonotype was recorded at least ten times. V gene TRBV18 combines with J gene TRBJ1-1; D gene unclear. The CDR3 runs to 16 residues. Germline values: CDR1 KGHSH, CDR2 LQKENI. V dropped 6 bases and J dropped 1 base, with 18 bases sitting between them. The CDR3 DNA reads TGTGCCAGCTCCCTCGGACCCACCCAGAGGAACACTGAAGCTTTCTTT. Residues: CASSLGPTQRNTEAFF.

This chain joins TRBV6-2 or TRBV6-3 and TRBJ2-5; 11 nucleotides line up with TRBD2. Germline lookup yields CDR1 MNHEY and CDR2 SVGEGT. V dropped 5 bases and J dropped 5; count of bases not matched to a gene: 7. The CDR3 has 15 residues. In nucleotides, the CDR3 is TGTGCCAGCAGTGAAAGGCTAGCGGGAGGTGAGACCCAGTACTTC. The encoded protein is CASSERLAGGETQYF.

This clonotype was picked up many times. The chain employs TRBV6-1 and TRBJ1-5; no definite D call. V was trimmed by 7 bases and J by 0 bases, leaving 13 bases between them. The CDR3 totals 15 residues. Per germline, CDR1 MNHNS and CDR2 SASEGT. This CDR3 is CASKIGPNSNQPQHF. CDR3 nucleotide sequence: TGTGCCAGCAAGATCGGACCGAATAGCAATCAGCCCCAGCATTTT.

A note on this clonotype: A clone one base away is much larger, so this may be a read error. The V call is TRBV3-1, the J call TRBJ2-7; D is ambiguous. Germline CDR1 is LGHDT and CDR2 is YNNKEL (reference sequence). V lost 0 bases to trimming and J lost 7 bases, with 7 bases between them. The CDR3 length is 12 residues. CDR3 bases: TGTGCCAGCAGCCAAGAATACGGTGAGCAGTACTTC. Translating it yields CASSQEYGEQYF.

This clonotype appeared many times. The V and J genes are TRBV7-8 and TRBJ2-1, with 14 bases fitting TRBD2. Unmatched junction bases numbered 11, after V lost 3 bases and J lost 4 bases. CDR3 length: 19 amino acids. CDR1 SGHVS and CDR2 FQNEAQ come from the germline V gene. This CDR3 reads CASSLGLAGAPLFYNEQFF. DNA for the CDR3: TGTGCCAGCAGCTTGGGACTAGCGGGGGCCCCCCTCTTTTACAATGAGCAGTTCTTC.

This clonotype was found many times. The chain links TRBV12-3 or TRBV12-4 to TRBJ2-7, with 10 positions matching TRBD1. The trim removed 9 bases at V and 6 bases at J, leaving 14 bases unmatched. The CDR3 covers 15 residues. Here the CDR3 reads CASMERGQGIGEQYF. The CDR3 region has the DNA TGTGCCAGTATGGAGCGGGGACAGGGGATAGGCGAGCAGTACTTC.

Ten or more counts support this clonotype. The chain uses TRBV7-3 and TRBJ1-1; D possibly corresponds to TRBD1 (6 bases). Germline lookup yields CDR1 SGHTA and CDR2 FQGTGA. CDR3 length equals 15 residues. Trimming stripped 2 bases from V and 0 bases from J, with 10 bases between. CDR3 coding DNA: TGTGCCAGCAGCTTACAGGGGCCCCTGAACACTGAAGCTTTCTTT. Translation gives CASSLQGPLNTEAFF.

At least ten counts were recorded for this clonotype. The gene calls are TRBV7-2 and TRBJ2-5, with D tentatively TRBD2 (5 bases). This CDR3 region has 14 residues. The germline V gene encodes CDR1 SGHTA and CDR2 FQGNSA. Trimming shortened V by 3 bases and J by 5 bases, and 13 bases separated the two germline ends. For the CDR3, the DNA is TGTGCCAGCAGCTTTGGAGGAAGAAGGGAGACCCAGTACTTC. The encoded protein is CASSFGGRRETQYF.